This TCR beta chain was sequenced for a study of shared T cell receptors in the human thymus. Trimming removed 3 bases from V and 7 bases from J, with 21 bases in between. The CDR3 has 16 amino acids. Germline loops: CDR1 SGHVS, CDR2 FQNEAQ. Produced via immunoSEQ multiplex PCR; TCRdb's table is partial and in-frame only. The sample includes about 730,000 clones, approximately 83% of them seen just once. The sample was also linked to a second study, of human thymus T cells. This second study notes: Resections obtained during corrective heart surgery supplied the thymus tissue. Overlap was high between thymic repertoires from unrelated individuals, as reported in related research.

The V and J genes are TRBV7-8 and TRBJ1-1; weak D call: TRBD1 (5 bases). The sequence was collected from a girl under two years old with a congenital heart defect. Specimen: thymocytes. The CDR3 sequence: CASSFTVGPLRGEAFF. CDR3 in DNA: TGTGCCAGCAGCTTCACCGTAGGGCCCCTTAGGGGTGAAGCTTTCTTT.